This is a list of T cell receptor beta chains from one sample in a study of identical twins. TCRdb passed the 5' RACE reads through MiXCR, listing each CDR3 protein once. The table has hundreds of thousands of distinct CDR3 sequences, about 20% seen once. The sample also formed part of further work on T cells expressing NK-cell markers.

Sequencing input: PBMCs. Receptor source: a woman under 30 in good health. Each CDR3 is given with its conserved first and last residue. The order of the fields is V gene, clone size, J gene, D gene, CDR3 protein, CDR3 DNA. The D gene is left open where the match is weak. A clone size is listed for some rows: how often the clone was seen (once, few, many), or a class if it is expanded.

V: TRBV6-5; size: few; J: TRBJ2-4; D: TRBD2; CDR3: CASSYSGQGGDIQYF; DNA: TGTGCCAGCAGTTACTCAGGGCAGGGAGGGGACATTCAGTACTTC
V: TRBV24-1; size: few; J: TRBJ2-3; D: NA; CDR3: CATSHRAADTQYF; DNA: TGTGCCACCAGCCACAGGGCGGCGGATACGCAGTATTTT
V: TRBV15; size: few; J: TRBJ2-1; D: TRBD2; CDR3: CATSRGLADEQFF; DNA: TGTGCCACCAGCAGGGGACTAGCCGATGAGCAGTTCTTC
V: TRBV10-3; size: NA; J: TRBJ2-3; D: NA; CDR3: CAISSLRGADTQYF; DNA: TGTGCCATCAGCTCCCTTCGGGGTGCAGATACGCAGTATTTT
V: TRBV7-9; size: many; J: TRBJ1-2; D: NA; CDR3: CASSRRESNYGYTF; DNA: TGTGCCAGCAGCCGCCGGGAGAGTAACTATGGCTACACCTTC
V: TRBV4-3; size: NA; J: TRBJ2-1; D: TRBD2; CDR3: CASSQRAGRDNEQFF; DNA: TGCGCCAGCAGCCAACGAGCCGGGAGGGACAATGAGCAGTTCTTC
V: TRBV25-1; size: NA; J: TRBJ2-7; D: NA; CDR3: CATGSSYEQYF; DNA: TGTGCCACGGGCAGCTCCTACGAGCAGTACTTC
V: TRBV20-1; size: NA; J: TRBJ1-6; D: NA; CDR3: CSARDGRDGVSPLHF; DNA: TGCAGTGCTAGAGATGGGCGGGACGGTGTGTCACCCCTCCACTTT
V: TRBV6-1; size: NA; J: TRBJ2-1; D: TRBD1; CDR3: CASRRTGVSSSYNEQFF; DNA: TGTGCCAGCAGACGAACAGGGGTCTCAAGCTCCTACAATGAGCAGTTCTTC
V: TRBV2; size: few; J: TRBJ1-4; D: TRBD1; CDR3: CASSGDRGKLFF; DNA: TGTGCCAGCAGTGGGGACAGGGGAAAACTGTTTTTT
V: TRBV5-1; size: many; J: TRBJ1-1; D: NA; CDR3: CASSWDVRSEAFF; DNA: TGCGCCAGCAGTTGGGACGTCAGGAGTGAAGCTTTCTTT
V: TRBV5-1; size: NA; J: TRBJ2-5; D: NA; CDR3: CASSSRGTSETQYF; DNA: TGCGCCAGCAGCTCCCGGGGGACTTCTGAGACCCAGTACTTC
V: TRBV12-3/TRBV12-4; size: NA; J: TRBJ1-5; D: TRBD1; CDR3: CASSVTGQPQHF; DNA: TGTGCCAGCAGTGTGACAGGGCAGCCCCAGCATTTT
V: TRBV2; size: NA; J: TRBJ2-5; D: TRBD1; CDR3: CASSKTGTEQTQYF; DNA: TGTGCCAGCAGTAAAACCGGGACAGAACAGACCCAGTACTTC
V: TRBV20-1; size: few; J: TRBJ2-3; D: TRBD2; CDR3: CSALNRRGSWATQYF; DNA: TGCAGTGCCCTAAACCGGCGGGGGAGCTGGGCTACGCAGTATTTT
V: TRBV12-5; size: NA; J: TRBJ2-3; D: NA; CDR3: CASEGLVDTQYF; DNA: TGTGCTAGCGAGGGTTTGGTAGATACGCAGTATTTT
V: TRBV12-3/TRBV12-4; size: few; J: TRBJ2-1; D: NA; CDR3: CASSPPELASYNEQFF; DNA: TGTGCCAGCAGTCCACCCGAGCTAGCCTCCTACAATGAGCAGTTCTTC
V: TRBV7-2; size: NA; J: TRBJ2-7; D: NA; CDR3: CASSLMKGVEQYF; DNA: TGTGCCAGCAGCTTAATGAAGGGAGTCGAGCAGTACTTC
V: TRBV12-3/TRBV12-4; size: few; J: TRBJ2-3; D: NA; CDR3: CASSLRRDPRDTQYF; DNA: TGTGCCAGCAGTCTTCGCCGGGACCCCCGCGATACGCAGTATTTT
V: TRBV7-9; size: NA; J: TRBJ2-1; D: NA; CDR3: CASSLMRGFYNEQFF; DNA: TGTGCCAGCAGCTTAATGAGGGGGTTTTACAATGAGCAGTTCTTC
V: TRBV29-1; size: many; J: TRBJ2-5; D: NA; CDR3: CSSKPGGETQYF; DNA: TGCAGCTCCAAACCCGGCGGGGAGACCCAGTACTTC
V: TRBV15; size: many; J: TRBJ2-7; D: TRBD2; CDR3: CATSRGPTSGKGYEQYF; DNA: TGTGCCACCAGCAGAGGCCCAACTAGCGGGAAGGGCTACGAGCAGTACTTC
V: TRBV5-1; size: NA; J: TRBJ2-1; D: TRBD2; CDR3: CASSPTSGTNNEQFF; DNA: TGCGCCAGCAGCCCTACTAGCGGAACTAACAATGAGCAGTTCTTC
V: TRBV20-1; size: many; J: TRBJ2-7; D: NA; CDR3: CSARGRADYEQYF; DNA: TGCAGTGCTAGAGGCCGGGCGGACTACGAGCAGTACTTC
V: TRBV7-2; size: NA; J: TRBJ1-2; D: NA; CDR3: CASSLSPKDGYTF; DNA: TGTGCCAGCAGCTTATCCCCGAAGGATGGCTACACCTTC
V: TRBV5-6; size: NA; J: TRBJ2-7; D: TRBD1; CDR3: CASHATIRTGMFDEQYF; DNA: TGTGCCAGCCACGCCACCATTAGGACAGGGATGTTCGACGAGCAGTACTTC
V: TRBV15; size: few; J: TRBJ2-1; D: TRBD1; CDR3: CATNLQGVGREQFF; DNA: TGTGCCACCAACCTACAGGGGGTGGGACGTGAGCAGTTCTTC
V: TRBV29-1; size: few; J: TRBJ2-2; D: TRBD2; CDR3: CSAGGLAGGPGTGELFF; DNA: TGCAGCGCAGGAGGACTAGCGGGAGGGCCTGGCACCGGGGAGCTGTTTTTT
V: TRBV11-2; size: NA; J: TRBJ2-1; D: TRBD1; CDR3: CASSSTGGASGSYNEQFF; DNA: TGTGCCAGCAGCTCGACAGGGGGCGCCAGCGGGAGCTACAATGAGCAGTTCTTC
V: TRBV5-6; size: NA; J: TRBJ2-7; D: NA; CDR3: CASSPGARPYEQYF; DNA: TGTGCCAGCAGCCCCGGGGCAAGGCCCTACGAGCAGTACTTC
V: TRBV12-3/TRBV12-4; size: NA; J: TRBJ1-5; D: TRBD1; CDR3: CASRRQGNSNQPQHF; DNA: TGTGCCAGCAGGAGACAGGGGAATAGCAATCAGCCCCAGCATTTT
V: TRBV5-1; size: few; J: TRBJ2-7; D: TRBD1; CDR3: CASSQKTGSHEQYF; DNA: TGCGCCAGCAGCCAAAAGACAGGGTCCCACGAGCAGTACTTC
V: TRBV7-6; size: NA; J: TRBJ1-3; D: NA; CDR3: CASSPSPGRGVNTIYF; DNA: TGTGCCAGCAGCCCCAGCCCGGGGAGGGGAGTAAACACCATATATTTT